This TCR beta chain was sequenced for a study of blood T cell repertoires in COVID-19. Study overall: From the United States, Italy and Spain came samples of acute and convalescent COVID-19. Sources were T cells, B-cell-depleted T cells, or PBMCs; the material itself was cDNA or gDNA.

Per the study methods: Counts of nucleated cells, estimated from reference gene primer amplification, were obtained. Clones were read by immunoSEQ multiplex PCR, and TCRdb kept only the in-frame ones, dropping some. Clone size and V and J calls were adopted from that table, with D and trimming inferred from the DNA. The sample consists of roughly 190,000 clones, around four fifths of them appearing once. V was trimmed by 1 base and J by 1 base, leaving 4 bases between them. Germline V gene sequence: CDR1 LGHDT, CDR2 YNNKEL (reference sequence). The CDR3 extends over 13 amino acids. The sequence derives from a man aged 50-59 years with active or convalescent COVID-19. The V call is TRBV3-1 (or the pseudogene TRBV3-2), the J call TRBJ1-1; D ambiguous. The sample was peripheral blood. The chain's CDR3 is CASSQGQNTEAFF. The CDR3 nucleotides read TGTGCCAGCAGCCAAGGACAGAACACTGAAGCTTTCTTT.